This TCR beta chain was recorded in a study of beta chain features in type 1 diabetes. Study outcomes and limitations: Among patients with Type 1 diabetes, TCRB CDR3s were moderately but significantly shorter in every one of the four CD4+ subsets.

From germline, CDR1 is KGHSH and CDR2 LQKENI. CDR3 size: 14 residues. With V trimmed by 5 bases and J by 3 bases, 3 bases remained unmatched. As every portion of the isolated RNA was reverse transcribed, the sequencing read expressed TCRB transcripts. Naive, central memory and regulatory T cell samples yielded about 3.9 million reads on average. Produced via immunoSEQ multiplex PCR; TCRdb's table is partial and in-frame only. The sample consists of 200,000 to 250,000 clones, 9.6% of them appearing once. As for this clone: The antigen is undetermined.

This sequence was found in a woman aged 18-29 years in good health. Sequences were obtained from naive CD4+ T cells from blood. The rearrangement joins TRBV18 to TRBJ1-1; 10 bases fit TRBD1. The chain's CDR3 is CASSDGTGDTEAFF. CDR3 sequence (DNA): TGTGCCAGCTCAGATGGGACAGGGGACACTGAAGCTTTCTTT.